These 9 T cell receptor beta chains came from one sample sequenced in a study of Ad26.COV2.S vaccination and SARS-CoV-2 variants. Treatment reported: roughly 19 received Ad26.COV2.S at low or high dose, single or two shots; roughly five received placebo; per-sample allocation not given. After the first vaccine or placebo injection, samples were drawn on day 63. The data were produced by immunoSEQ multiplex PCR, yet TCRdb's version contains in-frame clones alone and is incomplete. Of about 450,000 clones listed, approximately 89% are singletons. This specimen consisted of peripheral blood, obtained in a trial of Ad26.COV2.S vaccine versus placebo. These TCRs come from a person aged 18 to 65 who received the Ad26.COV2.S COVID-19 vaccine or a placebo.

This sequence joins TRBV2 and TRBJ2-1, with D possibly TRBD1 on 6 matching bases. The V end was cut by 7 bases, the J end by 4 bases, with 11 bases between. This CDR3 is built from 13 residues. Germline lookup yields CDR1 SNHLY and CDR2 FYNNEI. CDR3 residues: CASNLDRYNEQFF. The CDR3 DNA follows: TGTGCCAGCAACTTGGACAGATACAATGAGCAGTTCTTC.

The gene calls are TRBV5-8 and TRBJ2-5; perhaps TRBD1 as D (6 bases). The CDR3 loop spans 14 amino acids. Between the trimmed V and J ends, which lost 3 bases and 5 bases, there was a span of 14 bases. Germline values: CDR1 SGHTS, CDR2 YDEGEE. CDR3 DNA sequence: TGTGCCAGCAGCTGGCCCAGGGGTCGGGAGACCCAGTACTTC. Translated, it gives CASSWPRGRETQYF.

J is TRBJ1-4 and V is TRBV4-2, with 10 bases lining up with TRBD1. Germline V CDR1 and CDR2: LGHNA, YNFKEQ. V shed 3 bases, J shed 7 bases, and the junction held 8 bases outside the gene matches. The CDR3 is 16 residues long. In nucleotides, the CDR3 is TGTGCCAGCAGCCAGGAACGGACAGGGGGAAGTGAAAAACTGTTTTTT. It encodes CASSQERTGGSEKLFF.

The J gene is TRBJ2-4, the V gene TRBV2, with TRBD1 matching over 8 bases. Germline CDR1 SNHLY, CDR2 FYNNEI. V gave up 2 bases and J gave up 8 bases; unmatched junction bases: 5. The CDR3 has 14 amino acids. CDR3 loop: CASSESDRVHIQYF. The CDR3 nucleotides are TGTGCCAGCAGTGAATCGGACAGGGTCCACATTCAGTACTTC.

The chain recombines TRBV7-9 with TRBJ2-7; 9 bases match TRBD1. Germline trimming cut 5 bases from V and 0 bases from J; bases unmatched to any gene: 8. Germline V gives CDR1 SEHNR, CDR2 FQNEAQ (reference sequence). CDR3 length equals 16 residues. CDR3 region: CASSPLDRGSSYEQYV. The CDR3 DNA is TGTGCCAGCAGCCCGCTAGACAGGGGGAGCTCCTACGAGCAGTACGTC.

CDR3 protein: CASSLGLAGGEAYNEQFF. The CDR3 DNA follows: TGTGCCAGCAGCCTCGGCCTAGCGGGAGGGGAGGCGTACAATGAGCAGTTCTTC. The chain couples TRBV4-2 to TRBJ2-1; TRBD2 matches at 12 bases. Trimming took 4 bases from V and 4 from J; bases not matched to a gene: 11. Germline CDR1 reads LGHNA; CDR2 reads YNFKEQ. CDR3 length: 18 amino acids.

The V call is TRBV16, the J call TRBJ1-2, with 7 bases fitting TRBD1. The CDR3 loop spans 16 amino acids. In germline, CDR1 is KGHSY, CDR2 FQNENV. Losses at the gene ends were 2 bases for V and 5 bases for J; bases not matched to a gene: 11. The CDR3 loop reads CASSQNRGTEPYGYTF. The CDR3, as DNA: TGTGCCAGCAGCCAAAACCGCGGGACAGAGCCTTATGGCTACACCTTC.

The CDR3 loop reads CASSPPGMLNTEAFF. Here the CDR3 DNA reads TGTGCCAGCTCACCACCGGGTATGCTGAACACTGAAGCTTTCTTT. The chain joins TRBV18 to TRBJ1-1; D is undetermined. In germline, CDR1 is KGHSH, CDR2 LQKENI. The CDR3 runs to 15 residues. V was trimmed by 0 bases and J by 0 bases, leaving 8 bases between them.

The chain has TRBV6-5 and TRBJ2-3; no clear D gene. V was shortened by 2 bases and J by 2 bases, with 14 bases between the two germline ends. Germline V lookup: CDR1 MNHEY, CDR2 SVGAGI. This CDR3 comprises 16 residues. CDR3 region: CASSYGPDGYTDTQYF. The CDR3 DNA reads TGTGCCAGCAGTTACGGACCCGACGGATACACAGATACGCAGTATTTT.